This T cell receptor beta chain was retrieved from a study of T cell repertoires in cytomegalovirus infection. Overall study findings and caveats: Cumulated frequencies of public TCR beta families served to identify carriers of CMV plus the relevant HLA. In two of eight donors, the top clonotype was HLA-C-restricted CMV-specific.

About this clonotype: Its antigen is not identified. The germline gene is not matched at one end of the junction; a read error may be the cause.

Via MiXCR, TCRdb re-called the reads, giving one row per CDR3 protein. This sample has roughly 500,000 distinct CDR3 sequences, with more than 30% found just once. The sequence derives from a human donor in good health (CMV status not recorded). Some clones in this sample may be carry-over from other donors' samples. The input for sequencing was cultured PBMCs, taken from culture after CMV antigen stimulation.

The CDR3 region has the DNA TGCGCCAGCAGTCAAGGACTAGCGGGACGGGCCGGGGAGCTGTTTTTT. It encodes CASSQGLAGRAGELFF. The rearrangement links TRBV4-1 to TRBJ2-2; 12 nucleotides line up with TRBD2. CDR3 size: 16 residues. CDR1 is MGHRA, CDR2 YSYEKL, per germline.